This T cell receptor (beta chain) is drawn from a study of blood T cell repertoires in COVID-19. At the level of the study: Sample material is recorded as cDNA or gDNA derived from T cells, B-cell-depleted T cells, or PBMCs.

Here immunoSEQ multiplex PCR was the method, and the copy in TCRdb shows in-frame clones only, minus some. This table has about 61,000 clones, 88% appearing once. Trimming removed 5 bases from V and 7 bases from J; junction bases left unmatched: 5. CDR1 and CDR2 (germline): SGHTA, FQGNSA. CDR3 length equals 14 residues. The clonotype was recovered from an elderly woman with active COVID-19. Sequencing used peripheral blood. The chain has TRBV7-2 and TRBJ1-3, with TRBD1 matching over 10 bases. CDR3 nucleotide sequence: TGTGCCAGCAGCCCGGGACAGGGGCTGAACACCATATATTTT. Its translation is CASSPGQGLNTIYF.